The following is a T cell receptor beta chain sequence with its context. These data are taken from a study of blood T cell repertoires in COVID-19. Across the whole study: T cells, B-cell-depleted T cells, or PBMCs provided the cDNA or gDNA that served as material.

Profiled with immunoSEQ multiplex PCR; TCRdb holds only in-frame clones, not every one. Of around 81,000 clones in the sample, roughly 90% are singletons; the top ten hold approximately 7.3%. The source is a man in his 70s with acute or convalescent COVID-19. Sequencing was performed on peripheral blood.

The CDR3 DNA sequence: TGTGCCAGCTCACCACTAACAGGGAATAATGAAAAACTGTTTTTT. Protein sequence: CASSPLTGNNEKLFF. V and J are TRBV18 and TRBJ1-4, with D tentatively TRBD1 (6 bases). Germline-derived CDR1 and CDR2 are KGHSH and LQKENI. The CDR3 has 15 amino acids. Deletions cut 1 base from V and 4 bases from J, with 10 bases between.